This T cell receptor (beta chain) was documented in a study of blood T cell repertoires in COVID-19. Background on the study: COVID-19 samples from acute and convalescent phases originated in the United States, Italy and Spain. T cells, B-cell-depleted T cells, or PBMCs supplied cDNA or gDNA.

Original analysis: Nucleated cell counts were estimated from reference gene primer amplification. The method was immunoSEQ multiplex PCR; TCRdb's version includes in-frame clones alone and lacks a portion of them. Clone size and V and J calls were adopted from that table, with D and trimming inferred from the DNA. The profile shows about 54,000 clones, roughly 76% of them singletons. Germline V gene lookup returns CDR1 MNHEY and CDR2 SVGAGI. V lost 10 bases and J lost 5; bases outside the gene matches: 5. This CDR3 has 12 amino acids. The chain joins TRBV6-5 to TRBJ1-2; TRBD1 matches at 9 bases. The sequence derives from a woman aged 55-69 years with acute or convalescent COVID-19. The sample comprised peripheral blood. DNA of the CDR3: TGTGCCACCTCGGGACAGGGATATGGCTACACCTTC. Its translation: CATSGQGYGYTF.